These 10 T cell receptor beta chains were all obtained from the same sample, sequenced in a study of lymphopenia after photon versus proton radiotherapy. The table came from immunoSEQ multiplex PCR; TCRdb's copy has only in-frame clones and leaves some out. The repertoire holds under 70,000 clones, around 90% seen once, with 2% to 2.5% in the top ten. Sequenced material: peripheral blood, taken from a patient treated with photon-based radiotherapy. These receptors originate from a woman in her thirties or forties with cholangiocarcinoma.

This chain links TRBV18 with TRBJ2-4; D ambiguous. Trimming took 0 bases from V and 1 from J, leaving 7 bases between them. The CDR3 extends over 15 amino acids. Germline V lookup: CDR1 KGHSH, CDR2 LQKENI. CDR3 in DNA: TGTGCCAGCTCACCACCAGCCAGGGCCAAAAACATTCAGTACTTC. Its protein product is CASSPPARAKNIQYF. Filled out from reference TRBV18 and TRBJ2-4, the complete variable domain reads NAGVMQNPRHLVRRRGQEARLRCSPMKGHSHVYWYRQLPEEGLKFMVYLQKENIIDESGMPKERFSAEFPKEGPSILRIQQVVRGDSAAYFCASSPPARAKNIQYFGAGTRLSVL.

The chain recombines TRBV25-1 with TRBJ1-6; D not resolved. Trimming left V 5 bases short and J 14 bases short, with 19 bases between. Germline CDR1 and CDR2: MGHDK and SYGVNS. The CDR3 spans 14 residues. CDR3 protein: CASSPPRGKETLHF. Here the CDR3 DNA reads TGTGCCAGCAGTCCCCCCCGCGGGAAAGAGACCCTCCACTTT.

The chain has TRBV27 and TRBJ1-1, with D hard to call. Trimming pared 3 bases from V and 7 bases from J, leaving 12 bases between. This CDR3 is built from 13 residues. CDR1 MNHEY and CDR2 SMNVEV come from the germline V gene (reference sequence). CDR3 sequence (DNA): TGTGCCAGCAGTTTTGGAGGCGTTGGTGAAGCTTTCTTT. Residues: CASSFGGVGEAFF.

The chain uses TRBV29-1 and TRBJ2-6; D unclear. In germline, CDR1 is SQVTM, CDR2 ANQGSEA. The CDR3 loop spans 16 amino acids. The germline V and J ends were trimmed by 3 bases and 1 base, with 13 bases remaining between them. CDR3 protein: CSVEALRSSGANVLTF. CDR3 nucleotides: TGCAGCGTTGAGGCACTAAGGAGTTCTGGGGCCAACGTCCTGACTTTC.

V gene TRBV5-1 combines with J gene TRBJ1-2; D unclear. Trimming took off 0 bases at V and 2 bases at J, with 8 bases between the two ends. Germline loops: CDR1 SGHRS, CDR2 YFSETQ. There are 14 residues in the CDR3. The CDR3, as DNA: TGCGCCAGCAGCTTGGACAGTGGGAACTATGGCTACACCTTC. This gives the protein CASSLDSGNYGYTF.

The chain uses TRBV28 and TRBJ1-1; TRBD1 aligns across 10 bases. The CDR3 is 17 amino acids. J lost 1 base, V lost 6 bases, and 11 bases had no gene match. Germline lookup yields CDR1 MDHEN and CDR2 SYDVKM. For the CDR3, the DNA is TGTGCCAGCAGGGCCCCGGGACAGGGGAGTCGGAACACTGAAGCTTTCTTT. Amino acids: CASRAPGQGSRNTEAFF.

This sequence joins TRBV6-4 and TRBJ1-5, with D perhaps matching TRBD1 (5 bases). Trimming stripped 4 bases from V and 7 bases from J, with 14 bases between. The CDR3 totals 14 residues. Germline assignment: CDR1 MRHNA and CDR2 SNTAGT. The CDR3 is CASSVWGAGQPQHF. CDR3 in DNA: TGTGCCAGCAGTGTCTGGGGCGCGGGGCAGCCCCAGCATTTT.

V gene TRBV5-1 combines with J gene TRBJ2-5; D may match TRBD1 or TRBD2 (6 bases each). Deletions cut 0 bases from V and 4 bases from J, with 16 bases between. The CDR3 loop spans 16 amino acids. Germline CDR1 and CDR2: SGHRS and YFSETQ. CDR3 in amino acids: CASSLAGGGVIETQYF. The CDR3 region has the DNA TGCGCCAGCAGCTTGGCCGGGGGCGGGGTTATAGAGACCCAGTACTTC. The full variable domain, rest sourced from reference TRBV5-1 and TRBJ2-5, is KAGVTQTPRYLIKTRGQQVTLSCSPISGHRSVSWYQQTPGQGLQFLFEYFSETQRNKGNFPGRFSGRQFSNSRSEMNVSTLELGDSALYLCASSLAGGGVIETQYFGPGTRLLVL.

This chain links TRBV5-1 with TRBJ2-1; TRBD2 matches 8 bases. Germline V lookup: CDR1 SGHRS, CDR2 YFSETQ. The CDR3 has 15 amino acids. The trim removed 4 bases at V and 8 bases at J, leaving 11 bases unmatched. Here the CDR3 reads CASSQGTRRGDEQFF. In DNA form, the CDR3 reads TGCGCCAGCAGCCAAGGGACTAGGCGGGGGGATGAGCAGTTCTTC. Complete variable domain (other parts from reference TRBV5-1 and TRBJ2-1): KAGVTQTPRYLIKTRGQQVTLSCSPISGHRSVSWYQQTPGQGLQFLFEYFSETQRNKGNFPGRFSGRQFSNSRSEMNVSTLELGDSALYLCASSQGTRRGDEQFFGPGTRLTVL.

CDR3 sequence: CASSVGTHNEQFF. The CDR3 DNA is TGTGCCAGCAGCGTAGGGACTCACAATGAGCAGTTCTTC. V and J are TRBV9 and TRBJ2-1; TRBD2 might be the D (5 bases). Germline V gene data show CDR1 as SGDLS and CDR2 as YYNGEE. Trimming shortened V by 0 bases and J by 5 bases, and 6 bases separated the two germline ends. CDR3 length: 13 residues.